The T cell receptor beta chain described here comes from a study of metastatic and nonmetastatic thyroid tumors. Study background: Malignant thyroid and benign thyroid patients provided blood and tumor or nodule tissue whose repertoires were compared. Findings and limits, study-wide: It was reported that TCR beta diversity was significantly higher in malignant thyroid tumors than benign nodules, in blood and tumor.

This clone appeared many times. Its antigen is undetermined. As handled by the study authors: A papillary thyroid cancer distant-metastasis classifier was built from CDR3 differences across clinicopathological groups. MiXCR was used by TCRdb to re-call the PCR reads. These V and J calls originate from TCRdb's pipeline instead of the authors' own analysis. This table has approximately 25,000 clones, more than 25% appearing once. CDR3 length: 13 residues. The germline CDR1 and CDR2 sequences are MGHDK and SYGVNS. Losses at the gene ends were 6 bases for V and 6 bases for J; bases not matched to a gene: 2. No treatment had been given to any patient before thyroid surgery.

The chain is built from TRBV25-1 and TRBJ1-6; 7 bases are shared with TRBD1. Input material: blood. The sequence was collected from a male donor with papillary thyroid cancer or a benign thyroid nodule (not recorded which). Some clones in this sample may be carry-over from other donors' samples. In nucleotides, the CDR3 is TGTGCCAGCAGAACAGGGGTTAATTCACCCCTCCACTTT. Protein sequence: CASRTGVNSPLHF.